A single sample is the source of the 4 T cell receptor beta chains below, sequenced in a study of vaccination and CD4 T cells after COVID-19. Documented treatment: approximately 9-day PBMC culture with coronavirus spike peptide pools or control peptides (ViraFEST assay). With the Oncomine TCR Beta short-read assay, DNA from cultured CD4+ T cells was sequenced. TCRdb analysed the PCR reads with MiXCR anew, one entry per CDR3 protein. Here the sample spans almost 20,000 distinct CDR3 sequences, around 46% being singletons. No antigens are known for them. The starting material was CD4+ T cells from blood, cultured in vitro, obtained after SARS-CoV-2 vaccination. These receptors all stem from a human donor who had recovered from COVID-19.

This clonotype was recorded a few times. This chain links TRBV29-1 with TRBJ1-5; D may be TRBD1 (5 bases). This CDR3 has 12 residues. Germline V CDR1 and CDR2: SQVTM, ANQGSEA. The V and J ends lost 4 bases and 3 bases respectively, with 7 bases between them. CDR3 sequence reads: CSVGGNNQPQHF. The DNA for the CDR3 is TGCAGCGTTGGGGGGAACAATCAGCCCCAGCATTTT.

Here the CDR3 reads CASTRNNRGTEAFF. The DNA of the CDR3 is TGTGCCAGTACCCGCAATAACCGGGGGACTGAAGCTTTCTTT. J is TRBJ1-1 and V is TRBV19; D perhaps matches TRBD1 (5 bases). Germline CDR1 is LNHDA and CDR2 is SQIVND (reference sequence). V was shortened by 7 bases and J by 5 bases, with 17 bases between the two germline ends. The CDR3 totals 14 residues. Combining the CDR3 with reference TRBV19 and TRBJ1-1 gives the whole variable domain DGGITQSPKYLFRKEGQNVTLSCEQNLNHDAMYWYRQDPGQGLRLIYYSQIVNDFQKGDIAEGYSVSREKKESFPLTVTSAQKNPTAFYLCASTRNNRGTEAFFGQGTRLTVV.

This clonotype is medium-sized. This chain joins TRBV6-5 and TRBJ1-2; weak D call: TRBD1 (6 bases). Between the trimmed V and J ends, which lost 2 bases and 8 bases, there was a span of 9 bases. There are 12 residues in the CDR3. Germline V gene data show CDR1 as MNHEY and CDR2 as SVGAGI. CDR3 loop: CASSYRGAGYTF. In DNA form, the CDR3 reads TGTGCCAGCAGTTACCGGGGGGCCGGCTACACCTTC.

This clonotype was observed a few times. The rearrangement joins TRBV11-3 to TRBJ2-3; perhaps TRBD2 as D (5 bases). V shed 7 bases and J shed 4 bases, with 12 bases lying between them. The CDR3 is made up of 13 amino acids. Germline V lookup: CDR1 SGHNT, CDR2 YENEEA. This CDR3 reads CASTNQEADTQYF. CDR3 sequence (DNA): TGTGCCAGCACCAATCAGGAGGCAGATACGCAGTATTTT.